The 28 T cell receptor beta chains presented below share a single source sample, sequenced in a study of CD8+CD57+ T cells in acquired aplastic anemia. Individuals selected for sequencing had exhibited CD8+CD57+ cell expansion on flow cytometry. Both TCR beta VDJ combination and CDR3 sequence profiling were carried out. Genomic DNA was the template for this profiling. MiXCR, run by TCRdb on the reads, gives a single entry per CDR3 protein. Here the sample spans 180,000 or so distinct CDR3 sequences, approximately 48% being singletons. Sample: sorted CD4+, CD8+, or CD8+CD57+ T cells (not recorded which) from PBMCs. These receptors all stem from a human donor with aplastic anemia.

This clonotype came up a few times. The CDR3 sequence: CASSGDGRYEQYF. Written as DNA, the CDR3 is TGTGCCAGCAGCGGGGACGGGCGCTACGAGCAGTACTTC. The genes are TRBV9 and TRBJ2-7; D may correspond to TRBD1 or TRBD2 (5 bases each). Deletions cut 3 bases from V and 3 bases from J, with 10 bases between. The CDR3 has 13 amino acids. Per germline, CDR1 SGDLS and CDR2 YYNGEE.

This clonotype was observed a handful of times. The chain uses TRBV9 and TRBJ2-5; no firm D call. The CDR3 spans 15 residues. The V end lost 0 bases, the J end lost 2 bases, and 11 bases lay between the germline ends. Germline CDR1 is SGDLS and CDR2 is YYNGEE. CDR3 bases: TGTGCCAGCAGCGTAGGAGACTTTATGCAAGAGACCCAGTACTTC. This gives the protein CASSVGDFMQETQYF.

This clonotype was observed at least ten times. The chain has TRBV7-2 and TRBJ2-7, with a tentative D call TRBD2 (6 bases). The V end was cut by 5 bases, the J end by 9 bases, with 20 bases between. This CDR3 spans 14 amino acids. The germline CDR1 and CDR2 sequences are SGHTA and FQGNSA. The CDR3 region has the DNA TGTGCCAGCAGCGCGGACCCCGGGGGACGCCTGCAGTACTTC. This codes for CASSADPGGRLQYF.

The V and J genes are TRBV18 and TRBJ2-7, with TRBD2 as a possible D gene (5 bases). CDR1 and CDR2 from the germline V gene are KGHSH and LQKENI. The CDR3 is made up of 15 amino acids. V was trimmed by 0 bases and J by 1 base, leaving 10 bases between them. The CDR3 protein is CASSPPDFFSYEQYF. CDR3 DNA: TGTGCCAGCTCACCACCGGACTTCTTTTCCTACGAGCAGTACTTC.

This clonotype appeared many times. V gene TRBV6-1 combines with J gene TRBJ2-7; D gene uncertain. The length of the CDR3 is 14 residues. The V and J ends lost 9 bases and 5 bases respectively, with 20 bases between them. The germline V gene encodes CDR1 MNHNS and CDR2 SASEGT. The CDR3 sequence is CASGDVRARNEQYF. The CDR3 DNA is TGTGCCAGTGGGGATGTAAGGGCGAGGAACGAGCAGTACTTC.

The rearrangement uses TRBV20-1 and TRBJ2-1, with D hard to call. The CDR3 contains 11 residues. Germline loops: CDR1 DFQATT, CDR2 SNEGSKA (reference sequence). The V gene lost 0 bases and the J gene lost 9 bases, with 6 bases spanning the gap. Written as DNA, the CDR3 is TGCAGTGCTAGAGATATTGGTGAGCAGTTCTTC. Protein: CSARDIGEQFF.

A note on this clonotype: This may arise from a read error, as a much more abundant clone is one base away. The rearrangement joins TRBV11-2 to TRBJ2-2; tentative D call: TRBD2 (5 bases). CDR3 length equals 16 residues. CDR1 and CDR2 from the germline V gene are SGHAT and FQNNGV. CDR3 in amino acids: CASSLSPSLNTGDLFF. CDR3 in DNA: TGTGCCAGCAGCTTAAGCCCTAGTCTTAACACCGGGGATCTGTTTTTT.

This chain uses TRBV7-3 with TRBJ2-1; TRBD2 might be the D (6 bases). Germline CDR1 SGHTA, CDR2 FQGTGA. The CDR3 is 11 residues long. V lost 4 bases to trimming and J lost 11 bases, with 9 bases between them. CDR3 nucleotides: TGTGCCAGCAGCTCCGGGGGAAAGCAGTTCTTC. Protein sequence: CASSSGGKQFF.

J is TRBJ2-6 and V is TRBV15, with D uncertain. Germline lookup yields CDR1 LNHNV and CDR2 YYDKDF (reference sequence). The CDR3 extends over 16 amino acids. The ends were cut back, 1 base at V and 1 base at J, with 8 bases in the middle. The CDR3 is CATSRGTASGANVLTF. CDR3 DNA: TGTGCCACCAGCAGAGGGACCGCTTCTGGGGCCAACGTCCTGACTTTC.

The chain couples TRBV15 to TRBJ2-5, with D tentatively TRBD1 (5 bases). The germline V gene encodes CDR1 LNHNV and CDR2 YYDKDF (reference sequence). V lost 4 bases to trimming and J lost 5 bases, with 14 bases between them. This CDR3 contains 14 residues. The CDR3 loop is CATSKKDILETQYF. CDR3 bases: TGTGCCACCAGCAAAAAGGACATTCTCGAGACCCAGTACTTC. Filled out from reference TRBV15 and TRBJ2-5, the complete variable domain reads DAMVIQNPRYQVTQFGKPVTLSCSQTLNHNVMYWYQQKSSQAPKLLFHYYDKDFNNEADTPDNFQSRRPNTSFCFLDIRSPGLGDTAMYLCATSKKDILETQYFGPGTRLLVL.

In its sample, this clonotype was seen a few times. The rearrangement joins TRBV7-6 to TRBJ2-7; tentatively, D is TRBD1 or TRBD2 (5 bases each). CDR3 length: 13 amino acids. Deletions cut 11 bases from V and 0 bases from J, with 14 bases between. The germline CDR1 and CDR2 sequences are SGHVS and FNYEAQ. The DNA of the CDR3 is TGTGCCGTACGGAGTGGGGGCTCCTACGAGCAGTACTTC. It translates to CAVRSGGSYEQYF.

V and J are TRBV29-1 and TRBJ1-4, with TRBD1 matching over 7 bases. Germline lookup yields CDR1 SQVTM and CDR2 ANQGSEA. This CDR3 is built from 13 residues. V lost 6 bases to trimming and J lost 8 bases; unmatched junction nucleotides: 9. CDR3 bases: TGCAGCGTCGAAAAAGCAGGGGGGGAAAAACTGTTTTTT. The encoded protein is CSVEKAGGEKLFF.

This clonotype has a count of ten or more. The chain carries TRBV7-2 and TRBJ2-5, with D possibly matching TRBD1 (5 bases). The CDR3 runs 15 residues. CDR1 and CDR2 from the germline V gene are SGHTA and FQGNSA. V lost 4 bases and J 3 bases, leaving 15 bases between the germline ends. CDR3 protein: CASSYAPGREETQYF. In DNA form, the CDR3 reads TGTGCCAGCAGCTACGCCCCCGGCAGGGAAGAGACCCAGTACTTC.

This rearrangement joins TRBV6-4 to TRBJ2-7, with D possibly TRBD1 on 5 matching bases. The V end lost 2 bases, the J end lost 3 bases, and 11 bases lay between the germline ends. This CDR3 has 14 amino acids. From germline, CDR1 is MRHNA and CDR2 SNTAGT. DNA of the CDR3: TGTGCCAGCAGTGACCTGGCGGACAACTACGAGCAGTACTTC. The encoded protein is CASSDLADNYEQYF.

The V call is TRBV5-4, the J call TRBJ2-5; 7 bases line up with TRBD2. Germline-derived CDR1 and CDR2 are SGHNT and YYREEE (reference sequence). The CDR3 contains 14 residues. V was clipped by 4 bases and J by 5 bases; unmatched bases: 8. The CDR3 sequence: CASSQMGGSETQYF. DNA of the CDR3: TGTGCCAGCAGCCAAATGGGGGGGAGTGAGACCCAGTACTTC.

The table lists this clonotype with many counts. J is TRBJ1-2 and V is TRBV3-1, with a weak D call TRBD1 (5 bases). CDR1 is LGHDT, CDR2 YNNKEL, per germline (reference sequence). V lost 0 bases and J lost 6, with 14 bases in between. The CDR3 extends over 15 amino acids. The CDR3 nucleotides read TGTGCCAGCAGCCAAGATCCGGGACGGAGCCATGGCTACACCTTC. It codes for CASSQDPGRSHGYTF.

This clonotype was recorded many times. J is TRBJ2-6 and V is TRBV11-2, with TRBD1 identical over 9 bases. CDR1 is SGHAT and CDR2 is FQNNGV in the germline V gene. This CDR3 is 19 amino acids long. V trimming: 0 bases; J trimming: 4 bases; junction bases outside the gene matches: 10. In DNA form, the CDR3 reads TGTGCCAGCAGCTTAGATCGGGACAGGGTTGCTAACGGGGCCAACGTCCTGACTTTC. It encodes CASSLDRDRVANGANVLTF. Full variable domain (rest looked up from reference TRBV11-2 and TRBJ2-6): EAGVAQSPRYKIIEKRQSVAFWCNPISGHATLYWYQQILGQGPKLLIQFQNNGVVDDSQLPKDRFSAERLKGVDSTLKIQPAKLEDSAVYLCASSLDRDRVANGANVLTFGAGSRLTVL.

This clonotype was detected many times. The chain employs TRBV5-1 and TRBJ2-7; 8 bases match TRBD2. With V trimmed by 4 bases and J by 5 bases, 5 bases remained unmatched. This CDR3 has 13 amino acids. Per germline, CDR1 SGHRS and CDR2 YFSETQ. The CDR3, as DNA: TGCGCCAGCAGCCAGACGGGGGGGCACGAGCAGTACTTC. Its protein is CASSQTGGHEQYF. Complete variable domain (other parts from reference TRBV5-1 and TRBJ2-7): KAGVTQTPRYLIKTRGQQVTLSCSPISGHRSVSWYQQTPGQGLQFLFEYFSETQRNKGNFPGRFSGRQFSNSRSEMNVSTLELGDSALYLCASSQTGGHEQYFGPGTRLTVT.

This CDR3 is CASSIGVAQYF. CDR3 nucleotides: TGTGCCAGTAGTATTGGTGTCGCGCAGTATTTT. The rearrangement uses TRBV19 and TRBJ2-3, with D unresolved. The length of the CDR3 is 11 residues. The germline CDR1 and CDR2 sequences are LNHDA and SQIVND (reference sequence). V lost 3 bases to trimming and J lost 10 bases, with 8 bases between them.

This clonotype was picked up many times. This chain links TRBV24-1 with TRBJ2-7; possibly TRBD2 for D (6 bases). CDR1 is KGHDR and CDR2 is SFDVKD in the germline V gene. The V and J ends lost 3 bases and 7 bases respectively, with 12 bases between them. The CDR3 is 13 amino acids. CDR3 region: CATSDVAAREQYF. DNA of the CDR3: TGTGCCACCAGTGATGTAGCGGCCAGGGAGCAGTACTTC.

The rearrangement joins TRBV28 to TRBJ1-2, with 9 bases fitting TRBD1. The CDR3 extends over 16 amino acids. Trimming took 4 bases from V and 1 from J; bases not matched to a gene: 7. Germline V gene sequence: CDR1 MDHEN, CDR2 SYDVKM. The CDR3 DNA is TGTGCCAGCAGTTCCTCATGGACAGGGGATAACTATGGCTACACCTTC. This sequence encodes CASSSSWTGDNYGYTF.

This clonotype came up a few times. CDR3 coding DNA: TGTGCCAGAACACGACTTGGGGGCGGAACCTACGAGCAGTACTTC. This gives the protein CARTRLGGGTYEQYF. V is TRBV2 and J is TRBJ2-7, with D possibly matching TRBD1 (6 bases). The CDR3 covers 15 residues. V lost 9 bases, J lost 2 bases, and 20 bases lay in between. The germline gives CDR1 SNHLY, CDR2 FYNNEI.

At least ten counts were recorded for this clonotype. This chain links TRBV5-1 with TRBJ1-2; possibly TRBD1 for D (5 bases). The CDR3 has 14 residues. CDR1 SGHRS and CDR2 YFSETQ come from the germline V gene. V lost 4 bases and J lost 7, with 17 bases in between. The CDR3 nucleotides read TGCGCCAGCAGCCCGTCCCGGGACGTTCGTGGCTACACCTTC. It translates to CASSPSRDVRGYTF.

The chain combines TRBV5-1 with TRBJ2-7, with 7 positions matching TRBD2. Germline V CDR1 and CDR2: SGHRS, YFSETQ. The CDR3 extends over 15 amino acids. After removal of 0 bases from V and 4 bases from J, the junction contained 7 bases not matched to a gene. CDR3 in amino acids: CASSLGPTSSYEQYF. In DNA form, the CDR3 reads TGCGCCAGCAGCTTGGGCCCGACTAGCAGTTACGAGCAGTACTTC.

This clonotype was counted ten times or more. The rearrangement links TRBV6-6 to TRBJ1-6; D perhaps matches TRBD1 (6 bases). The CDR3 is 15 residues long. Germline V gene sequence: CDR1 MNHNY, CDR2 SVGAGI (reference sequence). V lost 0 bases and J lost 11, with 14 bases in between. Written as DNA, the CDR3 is TGTGCCAGCAGTTACTCTGCAGGGGATAGGCCACCCCTCCACTTT. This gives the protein CASSYSAGDRPPLHF.

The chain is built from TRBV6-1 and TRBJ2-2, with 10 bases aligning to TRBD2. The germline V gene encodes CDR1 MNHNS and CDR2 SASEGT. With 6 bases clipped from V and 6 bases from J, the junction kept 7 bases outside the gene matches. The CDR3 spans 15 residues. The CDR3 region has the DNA TGTGCCAGCAGAAGAACTAGCGGGGCTTCCGGGGAGCTGTTTTTT. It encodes CASRRTSGASGELFF.

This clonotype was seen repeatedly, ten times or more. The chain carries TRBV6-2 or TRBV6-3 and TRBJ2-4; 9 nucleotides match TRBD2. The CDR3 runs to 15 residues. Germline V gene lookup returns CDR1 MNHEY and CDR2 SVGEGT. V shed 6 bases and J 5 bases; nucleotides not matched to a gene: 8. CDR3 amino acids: CASSAGGVIQNIQYF. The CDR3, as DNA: TGTGCCAGCAGCGCGGGGGGGGTGATCCAAAACATTCAGTACTTC.

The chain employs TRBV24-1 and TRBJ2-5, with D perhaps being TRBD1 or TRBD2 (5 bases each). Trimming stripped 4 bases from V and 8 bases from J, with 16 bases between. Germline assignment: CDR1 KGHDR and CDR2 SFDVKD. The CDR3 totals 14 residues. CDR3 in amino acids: CATSEDGTRYTQYF. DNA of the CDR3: TGTGCCACCAGTGAGGACGGGACGAGGTATACCCAGTACTTC.